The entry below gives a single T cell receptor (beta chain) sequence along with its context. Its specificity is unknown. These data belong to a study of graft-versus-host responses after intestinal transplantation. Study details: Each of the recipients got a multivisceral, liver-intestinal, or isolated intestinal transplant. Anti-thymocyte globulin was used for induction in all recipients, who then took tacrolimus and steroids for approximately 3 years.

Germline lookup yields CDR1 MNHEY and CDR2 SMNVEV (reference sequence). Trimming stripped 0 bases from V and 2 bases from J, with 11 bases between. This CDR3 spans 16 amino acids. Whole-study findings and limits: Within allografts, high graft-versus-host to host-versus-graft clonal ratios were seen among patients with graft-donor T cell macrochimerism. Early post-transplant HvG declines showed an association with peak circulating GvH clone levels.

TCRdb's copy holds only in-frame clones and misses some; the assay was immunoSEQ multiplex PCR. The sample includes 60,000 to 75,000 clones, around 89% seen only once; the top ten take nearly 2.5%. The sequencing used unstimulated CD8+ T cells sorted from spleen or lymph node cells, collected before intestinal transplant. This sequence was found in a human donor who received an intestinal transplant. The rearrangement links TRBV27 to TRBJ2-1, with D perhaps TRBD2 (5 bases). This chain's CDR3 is CASSLSIGGTYNEQFF. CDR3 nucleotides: TGTGCCAGCAGTTTATCGATAGGAGGAACCTACAATGAGCAGTTCTTC.